This T cell receptor (beta chain) emerged from a study of shared clonotypes between healthy human individuals. About this clone: A read error may account for a junction end that differs from germline.

CD4+ cell separation produced CD45RA+ naive and CD45RA-negative memory subsets. The CDR3 contains 16 residues. Germline loops: CDR1 MDHEN, CDR2 SYDVKM. Using immunoSEQ multiplex PCR, the repertoire was profiled, and TCRdb retains in-frame clones only, with some absent. The sample consists of roughly 1.4 million clones, approximately 98.5% of them appearing once. The clonotype originates from a man in his thirties or forties in good health. The sequencing sample was made of naive CD4+ T cells sorted from blood. Subset: CD45RA+ positively selected. The V and J genes are TRBV28 and TRBJ2-3, with D maybe TRBD2 (5 bases). The CDR3, as DNA: TGTGCCAGCAATTTATATCGGAGGTCCGGCACAGATACGCAGTATTTT. Protein: CASNLYRRSGTDTQYF.